The rows below give T cell receptor beta chains drawn from one sample of a study of shared clonotypes between healthy human individuals. Produced via immunoSEQ multiplex PCR; TCRdb's table is partial and in-frame only. The data contain 1.5 million to 2.5 million clones, about 95% of them singletons. Specimen: naive CD8+ T cells sorted from blood. All receptors come from a young man in good health. Each CDR3 is given with its conserved first and last residue. D genes are given only for firm matches.

TRBV19	TRBJ2-5	TRBD1	CASSIAGQGSPETQYF
TRBV7-3	TRBJ2-5	TRBD2	CASSLVAGYQETQYF
TRBV13	TRBJ2-7	-	CASSLGTGDEQYF
TRBV5-6	TRBJ1-2	-	CASAAGIVYGYTF
TRBV29-1	TRBJ1-1	-	CSGVGQPNTEAFF
TRBV18	TRBJ2-7	-	CASSPDREGPYEQYF
TRBV21-1	TRBJ1-6	-	CASSKAAQSIRPLHF
TRBV4-1	TRBJ2-1	-	CASSLVSSRSSYNEQFF
TRBV30	TRBJ1-2	-	CAWFVAREGSYGYTF
TRBV13	TRBJ1-4	TRBD1	CASSLGSGGNEKLFF
TRBV9	TRBJ2-7	-	CASSGASLGDEQYF
TRBV7-6	TRBJ2-1	-	CASSHPDWNEQFF